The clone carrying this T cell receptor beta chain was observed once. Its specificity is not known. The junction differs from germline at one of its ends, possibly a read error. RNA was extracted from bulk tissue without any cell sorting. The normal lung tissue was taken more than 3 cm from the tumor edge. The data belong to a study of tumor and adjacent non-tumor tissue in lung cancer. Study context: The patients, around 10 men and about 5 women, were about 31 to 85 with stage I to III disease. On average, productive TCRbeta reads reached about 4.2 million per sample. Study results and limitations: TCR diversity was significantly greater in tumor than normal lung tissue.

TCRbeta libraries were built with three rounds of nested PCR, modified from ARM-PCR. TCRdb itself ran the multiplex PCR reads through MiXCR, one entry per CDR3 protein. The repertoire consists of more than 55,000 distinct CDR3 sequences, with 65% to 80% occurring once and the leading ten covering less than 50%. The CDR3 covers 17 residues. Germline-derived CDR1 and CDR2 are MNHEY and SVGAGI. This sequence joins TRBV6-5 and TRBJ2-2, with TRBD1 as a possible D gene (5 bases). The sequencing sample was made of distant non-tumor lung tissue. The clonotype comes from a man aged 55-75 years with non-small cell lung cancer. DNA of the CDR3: TGTGCCTGCAGTCCCCTACTCCAAGGGGTAATCACGGGGGAGCTGTTTTTT. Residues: CACSPLLQGVITGELFF.